The T cell receptor beta chain described here comes from a study of T cells in localized non-small cell lung cancer. Study findings and constraints: Uninvolved adjacent lung showed the highest T cell clonality, exceeding tumor.

Libraries were prepared by immunoSEQ multiplex PCR; TCRdb keeps only in-frame clonotypes and omits some of them. This table holds roughly 48,000 clones, 60% to 80% found once. Concerning this clone itself: Its antigen is still unknown.

This CDR3 has 12 residues. Trimming pared 3 bases from V and 6 bases from J, leaving 6 bases between. Germline loops: CDR1 SGHTA, CDR2 FQGTGA. Sequencing was performed on peripheral blood, taken before any cancer treatment. The chain links TRBV7-3 to TRBJ2-1, with D possibly matching TRBD2 (5 bases). The TCR sequence derives from a man aged 40 to 70 with stage I squamous cell lung carcinoma. The CDR3 nucleotides read TGTGCCAGCAGCTTCAGCGGCAATGAGCAGTTCTTC. It codes for CASSFSGNEQFF.